This TCR beta chain comes out of a study of tumor-infiltrating lymphocytes in primary liver carcinoma. On the study more broadly: Spanning 30 to 69 years of age, the patients were men and women. Study-wide points: The difference in top-250-clone fraction between tumors and blood was significant, favoring tumors (p = 0.039).

Germline CDR1 and CDR2: LGHNT and FRNRAP. The CDR3 loop spans 15 amino acids. V shed 3 bases and J shed 0 bases, with 9 bases lying between them. A primer matching the constant region was used to make TCR beta cDNA from around 460 ng of total RNA. It was through three nested multiplex PCR rounds of slightly modified ARM-PCR that TCR beta libraries arose. Two initial PCR rounds of about 10 cycles each paired TRBV1-TRBV30 forward primers with a C-beta reverse primer. TCRdb re-derived calls from the multiplex PCR reads in MiXCR, one entry per CDR3 protein. The sample gives around 79,000 distinct CDR3 sequences, roughly 72% of which show up once; approximately 26% is in the top ten. This clonotype was seen only a few times. Its antigen is not known. Co-extraction yielded RNA and DNA from 20-30 mg of unsorted bulk tissue. Resection treated the patients' primary liver carcinoma.

The chain recombines TRBV12-5 with TRBJ2-4; TRBD2 might be the D (5 bases). This receptor was obtained from a man between 40 and 49 years old with primary liver carcinoma and hepatitis B virus infection. Sequenced: tumor-adjacent normal liver tissue. The CDR3 sequence: CASGLRGLAKNIQYF. In DNA form, the CDR3 reads TGTGCTAGTGGTTTAAGAGGGTTAGCCAAAAACATTCAGTACTTC.